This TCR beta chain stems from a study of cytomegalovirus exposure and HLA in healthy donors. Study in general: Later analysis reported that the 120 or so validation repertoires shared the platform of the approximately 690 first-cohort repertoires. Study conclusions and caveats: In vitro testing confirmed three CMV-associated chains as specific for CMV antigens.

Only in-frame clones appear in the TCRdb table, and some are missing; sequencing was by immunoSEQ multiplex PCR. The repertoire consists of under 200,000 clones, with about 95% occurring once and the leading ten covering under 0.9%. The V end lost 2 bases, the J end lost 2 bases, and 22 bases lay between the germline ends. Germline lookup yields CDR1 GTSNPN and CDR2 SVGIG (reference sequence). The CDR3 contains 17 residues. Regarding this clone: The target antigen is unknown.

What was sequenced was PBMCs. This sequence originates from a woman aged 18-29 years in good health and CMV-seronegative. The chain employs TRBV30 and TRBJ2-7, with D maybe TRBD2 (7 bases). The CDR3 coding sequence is TGTGCCTGGAGTTCATGGGGGGGGGCAGGGAGTCCCTACGAGCAGTACTTC. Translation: CAWSSWGGAGSPYEQYF. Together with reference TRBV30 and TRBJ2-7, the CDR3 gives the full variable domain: SQTIHQWPATLVQPVGSPLSLECTVEGTSNPNLYWYRQAAGRGLQLLFYSVGIGQISSEVPQNLSASRPQDRQFILSSKKLLLSDSGFYLCAWSSWGGAGSPYEQYFGPGTRLTVT.